Listed below are T cell receptor beta chains from one sample, sequenced in a study of T cells in Graves' hyperthyroidism and ophthalmopathy. TCRdb redid the calling of the multiplex PCR reads with MiXCR, one entry per CDR3 protein. Among about 500,000 distinct CDR3 sequences listed, about a sixth were seen once. The material sequenced was blood. These receptors originate from a woman aged 18-29 years with Graves' hyperthyroidism. The CDR3 runs from the conserved cysteine through the conserved F or W. The D gene is left open where the match is weak. Expanded clones are given a class, and other clones once, few, many or no size at all.

size	D	J	V	DNA	CDR3
NA	NA	TRBJ2-7	TRBV4-1	TGCGCCAGCAGCCAATCGATGGGCTACGAGCAGTACTTC	CASSQSMGYEQYF
NA	TRBD1	TRBJ1-4	TRBV20-1	TGCAGTGCTATTTTTATGAGGACAGGGAGTGAAAAACTGTTTTTT	CSAIFMRTGSEKLFF
many	TRBD2	TRBJ2-1	TRBV6-1	TGTGCCAGCAGTGTCGGGACTAGTCAGGATGAGCAGTTCTTC	CASSVGTSQDEQFF
many	NA	TRBJ1-2	TRBV7-2	TGTGCCAGCAGCCCACCCTCGGTCTATGGCTACACCTTC	CASSPPSVYGYTF
NA	NA	TRBJ2-7	TRBV20-1	TGCAGTGCTAGAGATCAAGGGCGGCTGGGTGAGCAGTACTTC	CSARDQGRLGEQYF
NA	NA	TRBJ1-1	TRBV6-1	TGTGCCAGCAGTGAATTGGTCTCTGAAGCTTTCTTT	CASSELVSEAFF
NA	TRBD2	TRBJ2-3	TRBV29-1	TGCAGCGTTGAAGGGCTAGCGGGGGTACACGATACGCAGTATTTT	CSVEGLAGVHDTQYF
NA	NA	TRBJ1-5	TRBV6-1	TGTGCCAGCACCAAAGGGAGCTATAAACATAGCAATCAGCCCCAGCATTTT	CASTKGSYKHSNQPQHF
NA	NA	TRBJ1-1	TRBV10-3	TGTGCCATCAGAGGAGCGGGGAACACTGAAGCTTTCTTT	CAIRGAGNTEAFF
NA	TRBD1	TRBJ2-7	TRBV20-1	TGCAGTGCCTGGGTGGGACAGTCCGTCTACGAGCAGTACTTC	CSAWVGQSVYEQYF
NA	TRBD2	TRBJ2-1	TRBV13	TGTGCCAGCAGCTTAAGGGGCCTTAGCGGGGCCTACAATGAGCAGTTCTTC	CASSLRGLSGAYNEQFF
few	NA	TRBJ2-4	TRBV28	TGTGCCAGCAGTTTACGTGGACCACAGCGGGACATTCAGTACTTC	CASSLRGPQRDIQYF
many	TRBD1	TRBJ2-2	TRBV15	TGTGCCACCAGCAGAGAGGGGACAGGGCCCTCGGAGCTGTTTTTT	CATSREGTGPSELFF
NA	NA	TRBJ1-1	TRBV24-1	TGTGCCACCAGTGATCCTGGGACGACTGAAGCTTTCTTT	CATSDPGTTEAFF
NA	TRBD1	TRBJ1-1	TRBV30	TGTGCCTGGAGTGTACGGGACAGGGGGGGGACTGAAGCTTTCTTT	CAWSVRDRGGTEAFF
few	TRBD1	TRBJ2-1	TRBV19	TGTGCCAGTCGACAGGGTGGAGGAAATGAGCAGTTCTTC	CASRQGGGNEQFF
few	NA	TRBJ2-7	TRBV20-1	TGCAGTGCTAGAGATGGCAGGAAGCTAGCGCCGGGGAGCTACGAGCAGTACTTC	CSARDGRKLAPGSYEQYF
few	NA	TRBJ1-4	TRBV6-1	TGTGCCAGCAGTGAAGAGGTGTTAACTAATGAAAAACTGTTTTTT	CASSEEVLTNEKLFF
many	TRBD2	TRBJ2-1	TRBV6-1	TGTGCCTCGGAGGTAGCGGGAGCTAGCGATGAGCAGTTCTTC	CASEVAGASDEQFF
NA	NA	TRBJ2-1	TRBV7-6	TGTGCCAGCAGCCCAACTTACAATGGGCAGTTCTTC	CASSPTYNGQFF
many	TRBD1	TRBJ2-5	TRBV6-5	TGTGCCAGCAGTTACCAAATTGGGACAGGGCAAGAGACCCAGTACTTC	CASSYQIGTGQETQYF
many	TRBD1	TRBJ1-2	TRBV12-3/TRBV12-4	TGTGCCAGCAGCCCGCCCCTCCGGTATCAGGGGGAGTCTGGCTACACCTTC	CASSPPLRYQGESGYTF
NA	NA	TRBJ2-3	TRBV28	TGTGCCAGCAGTTACTCGATCCGTCGGACAAGGCGGACAGATACGCAGTATTTT	CASSYSIRRTRRTDTQYF
many	TRBD2	TRBJ2-1	TRBV28	TGTGCCAGCAGTTTAGGGCGGCTAGCGGGAGGTAAGGAGCAGTTCTTC	CASSLGRLAGGKEQFF
NA	NA	TRBJ2-7	TRBV5-1	TGCGCCAGCAGCTTCACCCCGGTCTACGAGCAGTACTTC	CASSFTPVYEQYF
few	TRBD2	TRBJ2-7	TRBV2	TGTGCCAGCAGCGCAAGACTAGCGGCCAACTACGGAGGGTACTTC	CASSARLAANYGGYF
NA	NA	TRBJ1-6	TRBV6-5	TGTGCCAGCAGTTACGGGGCAGGGGCGGGTTCACCCCTCCACTTT	CASSYGAGAGSPLHF
NA	TRBD2	TRBJ2-3	TRBV19	TGTGCCAGTAGTATCGGGAGGGCCACAGATACGCAGTATTTT	CASSIGRATDTQYF
many	TRBD1	TRBJ1-1	TRBV12-3/TRBV12-4	TGTGCCAGCAGTAAACTCACCGGGACAGACTCTGAAGCTTTCTTT	CASSKLTGTDSEAFF
few	TRBD2	TRBJ2-7	TRBV4-1	TGCGCCAGCAGCCAAGTGACTAGCGGGCTCTACTCCTACGAGCAGTACTTC	CASSQVTSGLYSYEQYF
many	TRBD1	TRBJ2-7	TRBV28	TGTGCCAGCAGCTCCGGTGGGACAGGGGCCAACGAGCAGTACTTC	CASSSGGTGANEQYF
few	NA	TRBJ1-4	TRBV18	TGTGCCAGCTCACTTAGGGACGGTGAAAAACTGTTTTTT	CASSLRDGEKLFF
NA	NA	TRBJ2-1	TRBV19	TGTGCCAGTAGGTACAGCTCCTACAATGAGCAGTTCTTC	CASRYSSYNEQFF
many	NA	TRBJ2-7	TRBV20-1	TGCAGTGCTAGTGGAGAGGTTGGCGAGCAGTACTTC	CSASGEVGEQYF
few	NA	TRBJ2-7	TRBV28	TGTGCCAGCAGTTTAATCAGGGTCGGCGACGAGCAGTACTTC	CASSLIRVGDEQYF
few	TRBD1	TRBJ2-2	TRBV20-1	TGCAGTGCTGACACCGGGACAGCCGACGGGGCCGGGGAGCTGTTTTTT	CSADTGTADGAGELFF
few	NA	TRBJ2-7	TRBV10-3	TGTGCCATCATGATGGGGTCCGGGGAGCAGTACTTC	CAIMMGSGEQYF
many	NA	TRBJ2-7	TRBV7-9	TGTGCCAGCAGCTTAGAGGGGGGGCGCACCTACGAGCAGTACTTC	CASSLEGGRTYEQYF
few	NA	TRBJ1-4	TRBV19	TGTGCCAGTAGCAAGGAAAATGAAAAACTGTTTTTT	CASSKENEKLFF
many	NA	TRBJ1-1	TRBV11-2	TGTGCCAGCAGCGCAGGTCGAATCTCTGAAGCTTTCTTT	CASSAGRISEAFF
few	TRBD1	TRBJ2-3	TRBV10-1	TGCGCCAGCAGTGTCACCGGACAGGGAAGAATAGATACGCAGTATTTT	CASSVTGQGRIDTQYF
NA	TRBD2	TRBJ2-7	TRBV27	TGTGCCAGCAGTTTATCAGGGACTAGCGGGATGTACGAGCAGTACTTC	CASSLSGTSGMYEQYF
NA	NA	TRBJ2-7	TRBV7-2	TGTGCCAGCAGCACCCGGGGAGGGGGATCATACGAGCAGTACTTC	CASSTRGGGSYEQYF
many	TRBD1	TRBJ2-7	TRBV5-1	TGCGCCAGCAGCAAAGGACAGGGGCCCTACGAGCAGTACTTC	CASSKGQGPYEQYF
many	TRBD2	TRBJ2-7	TRBV12-3/TRBV12-4	TGTGCCAGCGGTGATGGACTAGCGGGGGGGATAACCTACGAGCAGTACTTC	CASGDGLAGGITYEQYF
many	NA	TRBJ1-2	TRBV2	TGTGCCAGCAGTGAAGCGCTTCGGACAGCCGATACCTATGGCTACACCTTC	CASSEALRTADTYGYTF
many	NA	TRBJ2-7	TRBV7-9	TGTGCCAGCAGCTCAGGGGCCTACGAGCAGTACTTC	CASSSGAYEQYF
NA	NA	TRBJ1-4	TRBV7-9	TGTGCCAGCAGCTTGTCCCTGGGGCCGGGCCTAACTAATGAAAAACTGTTTTTT	CASSLSLGPGLTNEKLFF
NA	NA	TRBJ2-2	TRBV6-5	TGTGCCAGCAGTTCCCGACCTCACACCGGGGAGCTGTTTTTT	CASSSRPHTGELFF
NA	NA	TRBJ1-1	TRBV6-1	TGTGCCAGCAGACGTCGGTCTGAGACTCCGAACACTGAAGCTTTCTTT	CASRRRSETPNTEAFF
few	NA	TRBJ2-1	TRBV7-8	TGTGCCAGCAGCTTAGTCTCAGGTCAAGAGCAGTTCTTC	CASSLVSGQEQFF
many	TRBD2	TRBJ2-1	TRBV30	TGTGCCTGGATCACCCGGGCTAGCGGGAACAATGAGCAGTTCTTC	CAWITRASGNNEQFF
NA	TRBD1	TRBJ1-5	TRBV20-1	TGCAGTGCTGGGGAGGGGACAGGGGCGAGTCAGCCCCAGCATTTT	CSAGEGTGASQPQHF
NA	TRBD2	TRBJ2-1	TRBV6-7	TGTGCCAGCAGTCAGACTATACCGGGACTAGGGAATGAGCAGTTCTTC	CASSQTIPGLGNEQFF
NA	NA	TRBJ2-7	TRBV9	TGTGCCAGCAGCGTAGAAGCAGGGATAAAGGACGAGCAGCACTTC	CASSVEAGIKDEQHF